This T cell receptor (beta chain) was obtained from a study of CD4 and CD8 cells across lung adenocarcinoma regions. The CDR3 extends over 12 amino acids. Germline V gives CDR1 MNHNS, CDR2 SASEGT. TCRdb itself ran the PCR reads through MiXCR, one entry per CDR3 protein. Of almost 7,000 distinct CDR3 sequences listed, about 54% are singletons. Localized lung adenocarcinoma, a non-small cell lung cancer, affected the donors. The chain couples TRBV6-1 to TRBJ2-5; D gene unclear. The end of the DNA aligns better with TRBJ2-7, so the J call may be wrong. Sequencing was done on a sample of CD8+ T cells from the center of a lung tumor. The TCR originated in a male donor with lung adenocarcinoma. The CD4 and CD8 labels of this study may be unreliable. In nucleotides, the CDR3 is TGTGCCAGCAGTCGGGTCTCTTACGAGCAGTACTTC. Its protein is CASSRVSYEQYF.